This TCR beta chain was captured by sequencing in a study of monozygotic twins with inflammatory bowel disease. General observations from the study: Results did not support any single strong IBD-associated signal or clonotype.

T cells were not sorted, and total RNA was isolated straight from whole blood. As to this clonotype: As yet, its antigen is unknown.

Per the germline V gene, CDR1 is KGHDR and CDR2 is SFDVKD. This CDR3 contains 17 residues. Each of the TCR libraries took roughly 4,000 ng of total RNA. During cDNA synthesis, UMIs that each contained a 6-nucleotide sample barcode were added by means of template switching. TCRdb re-called the 5' RACE reads and catalogs CDR3 proteins one per entry, DNA excluded. This repertoire includes about 160,000 distinct CDR3 sequences. Sequencing used blood. The gene calls are TRBV24-1 and TRBJ2-5; absent DNA, TCRdb's TRBD2 call cannot be checked. The sequence came from a human donor with ulcerative colitis or Crohn's disease, or a healthy co-twin of an affected twin (not recorded which). CDR3 amino acids: CATSAGLAGGREETQYF.